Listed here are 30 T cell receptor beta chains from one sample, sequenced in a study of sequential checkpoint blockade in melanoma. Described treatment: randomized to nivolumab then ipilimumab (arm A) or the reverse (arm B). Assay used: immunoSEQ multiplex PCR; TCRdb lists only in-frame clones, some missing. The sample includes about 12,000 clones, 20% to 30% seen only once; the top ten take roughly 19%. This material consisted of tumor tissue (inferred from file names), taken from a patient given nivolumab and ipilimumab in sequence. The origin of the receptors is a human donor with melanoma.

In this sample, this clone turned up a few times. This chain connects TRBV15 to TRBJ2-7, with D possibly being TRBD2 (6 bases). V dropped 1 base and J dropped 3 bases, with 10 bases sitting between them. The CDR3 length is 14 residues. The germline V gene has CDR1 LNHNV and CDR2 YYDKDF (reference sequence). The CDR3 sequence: CATSRVQAGYEQYF. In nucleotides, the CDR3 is TGTGCCACCAGCAGAGTACAAGCGGGCTACGAGCAGTACTTC.

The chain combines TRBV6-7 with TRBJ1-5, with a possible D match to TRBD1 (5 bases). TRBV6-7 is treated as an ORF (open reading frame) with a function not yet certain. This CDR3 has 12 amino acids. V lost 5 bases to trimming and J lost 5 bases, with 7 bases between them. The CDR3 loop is CASSRGDQPQHF. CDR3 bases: TGTGCCAGCAGTCGAGGGGATCAGCCCCAGCATTTT.

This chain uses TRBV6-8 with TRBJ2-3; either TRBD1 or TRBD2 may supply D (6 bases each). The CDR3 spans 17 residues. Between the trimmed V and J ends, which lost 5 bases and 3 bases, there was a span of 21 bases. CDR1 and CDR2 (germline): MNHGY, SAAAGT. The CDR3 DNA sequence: TGTGCCAGCAGTCAACTATCCCTCGGGGGCGCGACAGATACGCAGTATTTT. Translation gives CASSQLSLGGATDTQYF.

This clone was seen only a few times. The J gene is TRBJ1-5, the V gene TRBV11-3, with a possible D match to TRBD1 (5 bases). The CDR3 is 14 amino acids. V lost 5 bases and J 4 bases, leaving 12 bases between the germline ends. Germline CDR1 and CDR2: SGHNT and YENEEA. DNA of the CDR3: TGTGCCAGCAGCACACCCGCAGGGAATCAGCCCCAGCATTTT. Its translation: CASSTPAGNQPQHF.

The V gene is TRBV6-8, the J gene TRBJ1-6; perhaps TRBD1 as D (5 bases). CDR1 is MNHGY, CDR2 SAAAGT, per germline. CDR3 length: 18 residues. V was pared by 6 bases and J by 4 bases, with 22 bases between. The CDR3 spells CASSTGTVFTPYNSPLHF. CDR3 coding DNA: TGTGCCAGCAGCACCGGGACGGTTTTCACCCCTTATAATTCACCCCTCCACTTT.

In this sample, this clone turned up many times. The CDR3 reads CASSSTGWNTEAFF. As DNA, the CDR3 is TGTGCCAGCAGTTCTACAGGATGGAACACTGAAGCTTTCTTT. The V gene is TRBV6-8, the J gene TRBJ1-1; tentative D call: TRBD1 (5 bases). This CDR3 is 14 amino acids long. V lost 4 bases to trimming and J lost 1 base, with 10 bases between them. Germline V lookup: CDR1 MNHGY, CDR2 SAAAGT.

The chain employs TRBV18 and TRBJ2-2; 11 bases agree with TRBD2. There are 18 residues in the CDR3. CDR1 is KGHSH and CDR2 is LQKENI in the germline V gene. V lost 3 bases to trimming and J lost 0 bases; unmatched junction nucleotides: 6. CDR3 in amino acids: CASSPGLAGFANTGELFF. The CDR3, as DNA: TGTGCCAGCTCACCCGGACTAGCGGGCTTCGCGAACACCGGGGAGCTGTTTTTT.

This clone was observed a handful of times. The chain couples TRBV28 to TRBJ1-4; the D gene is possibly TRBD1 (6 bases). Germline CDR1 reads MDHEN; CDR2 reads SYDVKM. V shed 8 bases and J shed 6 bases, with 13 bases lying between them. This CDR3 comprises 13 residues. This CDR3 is CASCLGTHEKLFF. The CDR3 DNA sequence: TGTGCCAGCTGCCTCGGGACACATGAAAAACTGTTTTTT.

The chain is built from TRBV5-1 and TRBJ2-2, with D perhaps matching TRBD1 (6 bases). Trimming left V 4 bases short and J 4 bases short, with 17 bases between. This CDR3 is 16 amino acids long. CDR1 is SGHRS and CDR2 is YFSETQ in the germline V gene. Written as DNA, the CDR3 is TGCGCCAGCAGCAAAACGAGACAGGCTAGCACCGGGGAGCTGTTTTTT. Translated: CASSKTRQASTGELFF.

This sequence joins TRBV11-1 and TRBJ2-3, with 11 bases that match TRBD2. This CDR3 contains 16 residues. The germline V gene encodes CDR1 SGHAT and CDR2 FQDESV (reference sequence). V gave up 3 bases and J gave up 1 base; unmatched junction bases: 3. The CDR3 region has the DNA TGTGCCAGCAGCTTCTTGACTAGCGGGGGCACAGATACGCAGTATTTT. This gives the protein CASSFLTSGGTDTQYF.

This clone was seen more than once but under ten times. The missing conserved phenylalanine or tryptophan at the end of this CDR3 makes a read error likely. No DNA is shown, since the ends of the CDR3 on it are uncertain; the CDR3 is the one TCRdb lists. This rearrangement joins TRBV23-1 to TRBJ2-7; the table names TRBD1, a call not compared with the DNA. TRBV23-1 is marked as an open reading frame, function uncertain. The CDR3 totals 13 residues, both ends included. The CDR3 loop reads CASSPGTGGPFRH.

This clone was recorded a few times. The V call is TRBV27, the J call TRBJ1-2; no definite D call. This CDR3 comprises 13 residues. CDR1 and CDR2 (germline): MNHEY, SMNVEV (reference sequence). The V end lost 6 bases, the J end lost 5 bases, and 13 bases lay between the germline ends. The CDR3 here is CASSPGLSYGYTF. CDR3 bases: TGTGCCAGCAGCCCCGGTCTGAGTTATGGCTACACCTTC.

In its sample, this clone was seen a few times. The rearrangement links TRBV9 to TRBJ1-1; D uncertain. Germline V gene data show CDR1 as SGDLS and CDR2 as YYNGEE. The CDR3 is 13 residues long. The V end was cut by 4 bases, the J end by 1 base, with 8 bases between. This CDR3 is CASSLWPNTEAFF. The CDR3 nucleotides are TGTGCCAGCAGCCTCTGGCCGAACACTGAAGCTTTCTTT.

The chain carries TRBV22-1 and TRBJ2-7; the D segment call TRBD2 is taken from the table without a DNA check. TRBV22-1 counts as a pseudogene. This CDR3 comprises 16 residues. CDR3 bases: TGTGCCAGCAGTTATTTAGGACTAGCTTGGGACTACGAGCAGTACTTC. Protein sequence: CASSYLGLAWDYEQYF.

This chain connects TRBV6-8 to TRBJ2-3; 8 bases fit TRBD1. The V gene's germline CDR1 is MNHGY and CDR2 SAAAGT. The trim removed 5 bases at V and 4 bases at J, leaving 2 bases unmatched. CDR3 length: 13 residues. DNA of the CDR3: TGTGCCAGCAGTGAGGACAGGGCAGATACGCAGTATTTT. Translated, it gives CASSEDRADTQYF.

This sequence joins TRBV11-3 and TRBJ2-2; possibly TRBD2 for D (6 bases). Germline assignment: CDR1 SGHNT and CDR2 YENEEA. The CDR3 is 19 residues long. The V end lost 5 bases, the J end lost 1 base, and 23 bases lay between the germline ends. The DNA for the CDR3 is TGTGCCAGCAGCCCCCCCCGGGCGGGGACCTGGAGGAACACCGGGGAGCTGTTTTTT. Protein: CASSPPRAGTWRNTGELFF. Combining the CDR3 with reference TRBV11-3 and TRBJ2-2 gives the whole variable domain EAGVVQSPRYKIIEKKQPVAFWCNPISGHNTLYWYLQNLGQGPELLIRYENEEAVDDSQLPKDRFSAERLKGVDSTLKIQPAELGDSAVYLCASSPPRAGTWRNTGELFFGEGSRLTVL.

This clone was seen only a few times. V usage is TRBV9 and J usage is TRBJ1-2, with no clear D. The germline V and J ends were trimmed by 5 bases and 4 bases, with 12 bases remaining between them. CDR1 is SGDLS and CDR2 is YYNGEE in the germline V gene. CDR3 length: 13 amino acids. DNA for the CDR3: TGTGCCAGCAGTTTTTTGGCAACCTATGGCTACACCTTC. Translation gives CASSFLATYGYTF.

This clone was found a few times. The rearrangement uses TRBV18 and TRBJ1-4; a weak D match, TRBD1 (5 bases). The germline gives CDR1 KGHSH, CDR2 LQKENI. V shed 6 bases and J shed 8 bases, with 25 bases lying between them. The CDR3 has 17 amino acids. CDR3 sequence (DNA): TGTGCCAGCTCCAAGGAAATACGAGGGGCCTCGGAGGAAAAACTGTTTTTT. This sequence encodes CASSKEIRGASEEKLFF.

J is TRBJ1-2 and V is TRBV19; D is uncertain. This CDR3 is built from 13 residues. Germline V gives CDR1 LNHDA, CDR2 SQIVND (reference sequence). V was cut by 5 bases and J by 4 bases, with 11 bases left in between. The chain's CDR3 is CASSPDHFYGYTF. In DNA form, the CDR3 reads TGTGCCAGTAGTCCCGACCATTTCTATGGCTACACCTTC.

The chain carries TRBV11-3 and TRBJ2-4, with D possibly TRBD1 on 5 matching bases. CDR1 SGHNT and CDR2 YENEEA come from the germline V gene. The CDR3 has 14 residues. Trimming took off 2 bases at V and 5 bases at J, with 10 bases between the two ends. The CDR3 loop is CASSLSGRENIQYF. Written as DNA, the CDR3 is TGTGCCAGCAGCTTATCGGGCAGGGAAAACATTCAGTACTTC.

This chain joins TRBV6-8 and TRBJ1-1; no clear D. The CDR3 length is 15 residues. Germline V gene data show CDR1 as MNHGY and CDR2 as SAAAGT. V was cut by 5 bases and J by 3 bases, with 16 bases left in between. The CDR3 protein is CASSVTHKRDTEAFF. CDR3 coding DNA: TGTGCCAGCAGTGTAACCCACAAAAGGGACACTGAAGCTTTCTTT.

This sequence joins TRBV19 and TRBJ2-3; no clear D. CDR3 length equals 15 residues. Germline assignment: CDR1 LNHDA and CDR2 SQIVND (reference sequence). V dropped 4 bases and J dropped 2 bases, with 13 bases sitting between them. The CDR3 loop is CASSTPGRTTDTQYF. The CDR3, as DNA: TGTGCCAGTAGTACTCCAGGCAGAACCACAGATACGCAGTATTTT.

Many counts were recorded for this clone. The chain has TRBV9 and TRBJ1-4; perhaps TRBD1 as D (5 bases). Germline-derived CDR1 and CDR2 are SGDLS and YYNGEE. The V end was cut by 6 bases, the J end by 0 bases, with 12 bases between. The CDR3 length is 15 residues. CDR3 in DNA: TGTGCCAGCACTGCAGGGATTGCAACTAATGAAAAACTGTTTTTT. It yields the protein CASTAGIATNEKLFF. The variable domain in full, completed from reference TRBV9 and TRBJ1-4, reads DSGVTQTPKHLITATGQRVTLRCSPRSGDLSVYWYQQSLDQGLQFLIQYYNGEERAKGNILERFSAQQFPDLHSELNLSSLELGDSALYFCASTAGIATNEKLFFGSGTQLSVL.

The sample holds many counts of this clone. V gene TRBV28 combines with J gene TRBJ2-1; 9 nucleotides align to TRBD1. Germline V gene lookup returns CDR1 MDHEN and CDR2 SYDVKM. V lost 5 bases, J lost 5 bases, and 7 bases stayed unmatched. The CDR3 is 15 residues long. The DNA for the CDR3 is TGTGCCAGCAGTAGTTGGGGACAGGGAGACAATGAGCAGTTCTTC. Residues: CASSSWGQGDNEQFF.

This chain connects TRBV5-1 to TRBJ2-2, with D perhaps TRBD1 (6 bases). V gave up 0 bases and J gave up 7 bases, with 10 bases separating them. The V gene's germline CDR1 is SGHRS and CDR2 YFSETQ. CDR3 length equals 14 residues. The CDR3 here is CASSLARGGGELFF. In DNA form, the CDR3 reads TGCGCCAGCAGCTTGGCCAGAGGGGGCGGGGAGCTGTTTTTT.

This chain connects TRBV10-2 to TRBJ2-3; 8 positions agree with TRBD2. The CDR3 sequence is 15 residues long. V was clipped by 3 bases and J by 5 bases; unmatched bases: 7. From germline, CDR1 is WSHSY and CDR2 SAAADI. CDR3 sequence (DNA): TGCGCCAGCAGTGAACGGGGGGGGCCAGGAGATACGCAGTATTTT. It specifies CASSERGGPGDTQYF.

The CDR3 protein is CASSQLAPSGNTIYF. The CDR3, as DNA: TGTGCCAGCAGCCAGTTGGCCCCCTCTGGAAACACCATATATTTT. The rearrangement links TRBV14 to TRBJ1-3, with D unresolved. Per the germline V gene, CDR1 is SGHDN and CDR2 is FVKESK. The CDR3 is 15 amino acids. Trimming cost V 3 bases and J 0 bases, with 9 bases left between them.

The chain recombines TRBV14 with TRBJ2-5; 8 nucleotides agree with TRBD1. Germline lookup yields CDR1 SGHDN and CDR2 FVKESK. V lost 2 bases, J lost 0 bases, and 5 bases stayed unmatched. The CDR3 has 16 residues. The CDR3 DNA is TGTGCCAGCAGCCAACGGACAGGGCTGTACCAAGAGACCCAGTACTTC. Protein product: CASSQRTGLYQETQYF.

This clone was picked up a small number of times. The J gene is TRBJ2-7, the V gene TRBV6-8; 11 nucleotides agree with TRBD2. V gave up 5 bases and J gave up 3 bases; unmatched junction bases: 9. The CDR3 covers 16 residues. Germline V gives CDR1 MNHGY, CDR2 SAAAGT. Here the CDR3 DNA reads TGTGCCAGCAGTGCTACTAGCGGGGGAAGTTTCTACGAGCAGTACTTC. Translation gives CASSATSGGSFYEQYF.

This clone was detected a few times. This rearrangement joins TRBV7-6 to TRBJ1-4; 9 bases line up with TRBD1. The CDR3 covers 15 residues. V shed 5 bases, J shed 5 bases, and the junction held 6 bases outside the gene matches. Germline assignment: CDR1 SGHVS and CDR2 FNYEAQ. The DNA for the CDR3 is TGTGCCAGCAGCAACCCCGGGACAGGGAATGAAAAACTGTTTTTT. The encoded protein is CASSNPGTGNEKLFF. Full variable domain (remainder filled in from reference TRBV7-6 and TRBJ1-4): GAGVSQSPRYKVTKRGQDVALRCDPISGHVSLYWYRQALGQGPEFLTYFNYEAQQDKSGLPNDRFSAERPEGSISTLTIQRTEQRDSAMYRCASSNPGTGNEKLFFGSGTQLSVL.